Listed below are T cell receptor beta chains from one sample, sequenced in a study of T cell repertoires in cytomegalovirus infection. One entry per CDR3 protein results from TCRdb running MiXCR on the reads. The data contain about 310,000 distinct CDR3 sequences, roughly 9.3% of them singletons. The sample taken for sequencing was PBMCs. The receptor set was obtained from a human donor in good health (CMV status not recorded). Some clones in this sample may be carry-over from other donors' samples. CDR3s include the opening cysteine and the closing phenylalanine or tryptophan. Fields, in order: clone size, D gene, V gene, J gene, CDR3 protein, CDR3 DNA. The D gene is left open where the match is weak. The listing skips clone size in some rows; elsewhere it reads once, few, many or a size class.

clone_size: few; d_call: -; v_call: TRBV25-1; j_call: TRBJ1-2; cdr3_aa: CASSEGGGRRGYTF; cdr3_nt: TGTGCCAGCAGTGAAGGAGGGGGACGGAGGGGCTACACCTTC
clone_size: many; d_call: -; v_call: TRBV28; j_call: TRBJ1-1; cdr3_aa: CASSLGGRRTEAFF; cdr3_nt: TGTGCCAGCAGTCTAGGGGGGCGGCGGACTGAAGCTTTCTTT
clone_size: many; d_call: -; v_call: TRBV6-2/TRBV6-3; j_call: TRBJ1-1; cdr3_aa: CASTPRLLDLNTEAFF; cdr3_nt: TGTGCCAGCACCCCCCGTCTCTTGGACCTGAACACTGAAGCTTTCTTT
clone_size: many; d_call: -; v_call: TRBV10-2; j_call: TRBJ1-5; cdr3_aa: CANIPECTSSNQPQHF; cdr3_nt: TGCGCCAATATACCCGAGTGCACCTCTAGCAATCAGCCCCAGCATTTT
clone_size: many; d_call: TRBD2; v_call: TRBV7-2; j_call: TRBJ2-1; cdr3_aa: CASSERVLAGGYNEQFF; cdr3_nt: TGTGCCAGCAGCGAAAGGGTACTAGCGGGGGGCTACAATGAGCAGTTCTTC
clone_size: many; d_call: TRBD1; v_call: TRBV18; j_call: TRBJ1-5; cdr3_aa: CASSPGTGSNQPQHF; cdr3_nt: TGTGCCAGCTCACCAGGGACAGGGAGCAATCAGCCCCAGCATTTT
clone_size: many; d_call: -; v_call: TRBV7-9; j_call: TRBJ2-7; cdr3_aa: CASSLDQDEQYF; cdr3_nt: TGTGCCAGCAGCTTAGACCAGGACGAGCAGTACTTC
clone_size: many; d_call: TRBD1; v_call: TRBV20-1; j_call: TRBJ1-6; cdr3_aa: CSARQGGSYNSPLHF; cdr3_nt: TGCAGTGCTAGACAGGGGGGCTCCTATAATTCACCCCTCCACTTT
clone_size: many; d_call: -; v_call: TRBV7-2; j_call: TRBJ1-1; cdr3_aa: CASSRRGGYTEAFF; cdr3_nt: TGTGCCAGCAGCCGGCGGGGCGGATACACTGAAGCTTTCTTT
clone_size: many; d_call: -; v_call: TRBV2; j_call: TRBJ1-3; cdr3_aa: CATVSGGSSGNTIYF; cdr3_nt: TGTGCCACAGTTTCGGGGGGAAGCTCTGGAAACACCATATATTTT
clone_size: few; d_call: -; v_call: TRBV20-1; j_call: TRBJ1-6; cdr3_aa: CSASVQGNSPLHF; cdr3_nt: TGCAGTGCTAGCGTACAGGGAAATTCACCCCTCCACTTT
clone_size: -; d_call: -; v_call: TRBV27; j_call: TRBJ1-3; cdr3_aa: CASSLYGIRDTIYF; cdr3_nt: TGTGCCAGCAGTTTATATGGGATTCGGGACACCATATATTTT
clone_size: few; d_call: TRBD1; v_call: TRBV20-1; j_call: TRBJ1-5; cdr3_aa: CSARTTQGAQAQHF; cdr3_nt: TGCAGTGCTAGAACCACACAGGGGGCCCAAGCCCAGCATTTT
clone_size: many; d_call: TRBD2; v_call: TRBV12-3/TRBV12-4; j_call: TRBJ2-7; cdr3_aa: CASSWKRGVSYEQYF; cdr3_nt: TGTGCCAGCAGTTGGAAGCGGGGGGTCTCCTACGAGCAGTACTTC
clone_size: many; d_call: TRBD1; v_call: TRBV5-4; j_call: TRBJ2-7; cdr3_aa: CASSSWDRSYEQYF; cdr3_nt: TGTGCCAGCAGCTCCTGGGACAGGAGCTACGAGCAGTACTTC
clone_size: many; d_call: TRBD1; v_call: TRBV7-8; j_call: TRBJ1-5; cdr3_aa: CASRQGSGNQPQHF; cdr3_nt: TGTGCCAGCCGACAGGGGAGTGGCAATCAGCCCCAGCATTTT
clone_size: many; d_call: -; v_call: TRBV29-1; j_call: TRBJ1-3; cdr3_aa: CSVWSASGNTIYF; cdr3_nt: TGCAGCGTTTGGTCGGCCTCTGGAAACACCATATATTTT
clone_size: -; d_call: -; v_call: TRBV28; j_call: TRBJ1-6; cdr3_aa: CASSSMGARSPLHF; cdr3_nt: TGTGCCAGCAGTTCAATGGGGGCGAGGTCACCCCTCCACTTT
clone_size: many; d_call: -; v_call: TRBV10-3; j_call: TRBJ1-1; cdr3_aa: CAIGTGLNTEAFF; cdr3_nt: TGTGCCATCGGTACAGGACTGAACACTGAAGCTTTCTTT
clone_size: few; d_call: -; v_call: TRBV20-1; j_call: TRBJ2-3; cdr3_aa: CSARVDAYTQYF; cdr3_nt: TGCAGTGCTAGGGTCGACGCCTATACGCAGTATTTT
clone_size: -; d_call: -; v_call: TRBV3-1; j_call: TRBJ1-2; cdr3_aa: CASSQGTHGYTF; cdr3_nt: TGTGCCAGCAGCCAAGGAACACACGGCTACACCTTC
clone_size: many; d_call: TRBD1; v_call: TRBV6-2/TRBV6-3; j_call: TRBJ1-5; cdr3_aa: CASSFSKDRDGNQPQHF; cdr3_nt: TGTGCCAGCAGTTTCTCCAAGGACAGGGATGGAAATCAGCCCCAGCATTTT
clone_size: -; d_call: TRBD1; v_call: TRBV9; j_call: TRBJ1-6; cdr3_aa: CASSVADRGSYNSPLHF; cdr3_nt: TGTGCCAGCAGCGTAGCCGACAGGGGATCCTATAATTCACCCCTCCACTTT
clone_size: -; d_call: -; v_call: TRBV5-1; j_call: TRBJ2-2; cdr3_aa: CASSPVGGPTGELFF; cdr3_nt: TGCGCCAGCAGCCCCGTTGGAGGACCCACCGGGGAGCTGTTTTTT
clone_size: -; d_call: TRBD2; v_call: TRBV29-1; j_call: TRBJ2-1; cdr3_aa: CSAPPLAGGRNEQFF; cdr3_nt: TGCAGCGCACCACCACTAGCGGGGGGGCGTAATGAGCAGTTCTTC
clone_size: -; d_call: -; v_call: TRBV7-2; j_call: TRBJ1-2; cdr3_aa: CASSSADRALSTF; cdr3_nt: TGTGCCAGCAGCTCTGCCGACAGAGCCCTCTCCACCTTC
clone_size: -; d_call: TRBD1; v_call: TRBV18; j_call: TRBJ1-5; cdr3_aa: CASSPDRDMGNQPQHF; cdr3_nt: TGTGCCAGCTCACCCGACAGGGATATGGGTAATCAGCCCCAGCATTTT
clone_size: many; d_call: TRBD2; v_call: TRBV7-2; j_call: TRBJ2-7; cdr3_aa: CASSPGGGFSYEQYF; cdr3_nt: TGTGCCAGCAGCCCGGGGGGGGGGTTCTCCTACGAGCAGTACTTC
clone_size: once; d_call: -; v_call: TRBV27; j_call: TRBJ1-1; cdr3_aa: CASSQISGSRGLDDTEAFF; cdr3_nt: TGTGCCAGCAGTCAAATATCAGGATCTCGGGGCCTTGATGACACTGAAGCTTTCTTT
clone_size: many; d_call: TRBD1; v_call: TRBV19; j_call: TRBJ1-2; cdr3_aa: CASRPDRVRDYGYTF; cdr3_nt: TGTGCCAGTAGACCCGACAGGGTCCGGGACTATGGCTACACCTTC
clone_size: many; d_call: TRBD1; v_call: TRBV7-9; j_call: TRBJ1-2; cdr3_aa: CASSPGGNGYTF; cdr3_nt: TGTGCCAGCAGCCCAGGGGGGAATGGCTACACCTTC
clone_size: -; d_call: -; v_call: TRBV9; j_call: TRBJ2-2; cdr3_aa: CASSVHSSGATRAGELFF; cdr3_nt: TGTGCCAGCAGCGTACATTCCTCGGGAGCCACGAGGGCCGGGGAGCTGTTTTTT
clone_size: few; d_call: TRBD1; v_call: TRBV20-1; j_call: TRBJ1-2; cdr3_aa: CSAEGTGGTAGYTF; cdr3_nt: TGCAGTGCTGAGGGGACAGGGGGCACAGCTGGCTACACCTTC